These 28 T cell receptor beta chains originate from one sample sequenced in a study of shared clonotypes between healthy human individuals (dated by TCRdb to 2020 to 2022). CD8 naive samples were CD45RO-negative cells positively selected for CCR7, giving a CD45RA+CCR7+ population that excluded TemRA cells. Libraries were prepared through the immunoSEQ multiplex PCR assay. In TCRdb, the immuneACCESS table is reduced to in-frame sequences with V and J assigned. These tables do not hold every clone; where another copy was compared, an unresolved V gene accounts for under half, and the others remain unexplained. For this sample the table gives around 1,900,000 clones, of which around 93% were detected only once. The top ten clonotypes cover around 1.8% of the sample. Sequencing used naive CD8+ T cells from PBMCs. Reading the label with the study, this specimen's cell subset or site is: CD45RA+CCR7+. The receptors originated from a man younger than 35 in good health. Some clones in this sample may be carry-over from other donors' samples.

The V gene is TRBV7-6, the J gene TRBJ2-3; TRBD2 agrees at 8 bases. The CDR3 is made up of 15 amino acids. From germline, CDR1 is SGHVS and CDR2 FNYEAQ. With V trimmed by 5 bases and J by 3 bases, 7 bases remained unmatched. The CDR3 sequence is CASSEGLGRTDTQYF. CDR3 coding DNA: TGTGCCAGCAGCGAGGGACTAGGGCGTACAGATACGCAGTATTTT.

This clone appeared a few times. The chain links TRBV4-1 to TRBJ1-1; no definite D call. The germline V gene encodes CDR1 MGHRA and CDR2 YSYEKL. The V end was cut by 1 base, the J end by 0 bases, with 9 bases between. The CDR3 has 15 residues. The CDR3 loop is CASSQVGLVNTEAFF. CDR3 nucleotide sequence: TGCGCCAGCAGCCAAGTAGGTCTCGTGAACACTGAAGCTTTCTTT.

The V and J genes are TRBV2 and TRBJ1-1; no clear D. V lost 8 bases and J 0 bases, leaving 7 bases between the germline ends. The CDR3 spans 12 residues. The germline V gene encodes CDR1 SNHLY and CDR2 FYNNEI. CDR3 sequence (DNA): TGTGCCAGCTTATGGATGAACACTGAAGCTTTCTTT. Translated, it gives CASLWMNTEAFF. Filled out from reference TRBV2 and TRBJ1-1, the complete variable domain reads EPEVTQTPSHQVTQMGQEVILRCVPISNHLYFYWYRQILGQKVEFLVSFYNNEISEKSEIFDDQFSVERPDGSNFTLKIRSTKLEDSAMYFCASLWMNTEAFFGQGTRLTVV.

The chain couples TRBV11-3 to TRBJ2-1; 12 bases agree with TRBD2. V lost 4 bases, J lost 3 bases, and 4 bases stayed unmatched. The CDR3 loop spans 16 amino acids. CDR1 and CDR2 (germline): SGHNT, YENEEA. The CDR3 protein is CASSSRTSGIYNEQFF. CDR3 bases: TGTGCCAGCAGCTCCAGGACTAGCGGGATCTACAATGAGCAGTTCTTC.

This clone was seen just once. The CDR3, as DNA: TGTGCCAGCAGTCACCCGGGAGGCACAGATACGCAGTATTTT. Protein: CASSHPGGTDTQYF. This chain links TRBV6-6 with TRBJ2-3; maybe TRBD2 (6 bases). Germline lookup yields CDR1 MNHNY and CDR2 SVGAGI (reference sequence). Trimming left V 5 bases short and J 1 base short, with 10 bases between. The CDR3 runs to 14 residues.

This CDR3 reads CASSVASTPRSNTEAFF. The CDR3 region has the DNA TGTGCCAGCAGCGTAGCATCCACGCCACGGTCGAACACTGAAGCTTTCTTT. V and J are TRBV9 and TRBJ1-1, with D unclear. V dropped 0 bases and J dropped 1 base, with 16 bases sitting between them. CDR3 size: 17 residues. CDR1 is SGDLS and CDR2 is YYNGEE in the germline V gene.

The rearrangement links TRBV6-5 to TRBJ2-5; possibly TRBD2 for D (5 bases). V was trimmed by 4 bases and J by 5 bases, leaving 11 bases between them. This CDR3 is built from 13 residues. The germline V gene encodes CDR1 MNHEY and CDR2 SVGAGI. The CDR3 nucleotides are TGTGCCAGCAGTTGGGGAGTTGGGGAGACCCAGTACTTC. Protein product: CASSWGVGETQYF.

V gene TRBV12-5 combines with J gene TRBJ2-5; 8 bases fit TRBD1. This CDR3 has 13 amino acids. J was trimmed by 3 bases and V by 5 bases; bases with no gene match: 2. The germline V gene has CDR1 LGHNT and CDR2 FRNRAP. CDR3 sequence (DNA): TGTGCTAGTGGTGGACAGGGAGAAGAGACCCAGTACTTC. Its protein is CASGGQGEETQYF. Full variable domain (remainder filled in from reference TRBV12-5 and TRBJ2-5): DARVTQTPRHKVTEMGQEVTMRCQPILGHNTVFWYRQTMMQGLELLAYFRNRAPLDDSGMPKDRFSAEMPDATLATLKIQPSEPRDSAVYFCASGGQGEETQYFGPGTRLLVL.

This clone was recorded only once. Here the CDR3 DNA reads TGTGCCTGGGGACAGGGGCACAATTCACCCCTCCACTTT. Amino acid sequence: CAWGQGHNSPLHF. The chain has TRBV30 and TRBJ1-6; 9 bases line up with TRBD1. Germline V CDR1 and CDR2: GTSNPN, SVGIG (reference sequence). The junction had 3 bases not matched to a gene; V was cut back by 5 bases and J by 7 bases. The CDR3 totals 13 residues.

The chain uses TRBV7-6 and TRBJ2-7; 8 bases align to TRBD1. Trimming took 7 bases from V and 4 from J; bases not matched to a gene: 12. Germline-derived CDR1 and CDR2 are SGHVS and FNYEAQ. The CDR3 has 15 amino acids. As DNA, the CDR3 is TGTGCCAGCACCCCCGCGGCAGGGGGCTCGTACGAGCAGTACTTC. As protein: CASTPAAGGSYEQYF.

The chain recombines TRBV7-2 with TRBJ1-5; TRBD1 is a possible D gene (5 bases). The CDR3 runs to 15 residues. Germline V gene data show CDR1 as SGHTA and CDR2 as FQGNSA. With 2 bases removed from V and 3 bases from J, the gap between germline ends came to 11 bases. The CDR3 is CASSLWGEDNQPQHF. The CDR3 nucleotides read TGTGCCAGCAGCTTATGGGGGGAAGACAATCAGCCCCAGCATTTT.

The rearrangement links TRBV7-9 to TRBJ2-1; no definite D call. The CDR3 is 16 residues long. V lost 5 bases and J 0 bases, leaving 14 bases between the germline ends. Per the germline V gene, CDR1 is SEHNR and CDR2 is FQNEAQ (reference sequence). The CDR3 spells CASSPAIAGSYNEQFF. CDR3 DNA: TGTGCCAGCAGCCCCGCAATAGCCGGCTCCTACAATGAGCAGTTCTTC. Combining the CDR3 with reference TRBV7-9 and TRBJ2-1 gives the whole variable domain DTGVSQNPRHKITKRGQNVTFRCDPISEHNRLYWYRQTLGQGPEFLTYFQNEAQLEKSRLLSDRFSAERPKGSFSTLEIQRTEQGDSAMYLCASSPAIAGSYNEQFFGPGTRLTVL.

The chain joins TRBV7-6 to TRBJ2-7, with D unclear. V was shortened by 5 bases and J by 2 bases, with 13 bases between the two germline ends. Germline V gene data show CDR1 as SGHVS and CDR2 as FNYEAQ. This CDR3 contains 14 residues. The CDR3: CASSDGPGPYEQYF. CDR3 sequence (DNA): TGTGCCAGCAGCGACGGACCGGGCCCCTACGAGCAGTACTTC.

The chain is built from TRBV27 and TRBJ2-7; D not resolved. Germline CDR1 MNHEY, CDR2 SMNVEV (reference sequence). V was pared by 6 bases and J by 4 bases, with 16 bases between. This CDR3 has 14 residues. The CDR3 reads CASRPLRPGYEQYF. The CDR3 nucleotides read TGTGCCAGCAGGCCCCTGAGACCCGGGTACGAGCAGTACTTC.

The J gene is TRBJ1-2, the V gene TRBV11-2, with 7 bases that match TRBD1. Germline-derived CDR1 and CDR2 are SGHAT and FQNNGV. The CDR3 runs to 15 residues. The V segment lost 2 bases and the J segment 2 bases; nucleotides outside the gene matches: 5. CDR3 sequence reads: CASSLTGEGNYGYTF. The CDR3 DNA reads TGTGCCAGCAGCTTAACAGGGGAAGGAAACTATGGCTACACCTTC. The complete variable domain, with remaining parts taken from reference TRBV11-2 and TRBJ1-2, reads EAGVAQSPRYKIIEKRQSVAFWCNPISGHATLYWYQQILGQGPKLLIQFQNNGVVDDSQLPKDRFSAERLKGVDSTLKIQPAKLEDSAVYLCASSLTGEGNYGYTFGSGTRLTVV.

CDR3 DNA: TGTGCCAGCAGTAACCGCGGACAGGGGGCGTATAGCAATCAGCCCCAGCATTTT. This gives the protein CASSNRGQGAYSNQPQHF. This chain links TRBV2 with TRBJ1-5; 11 nucleotides agree with TRBD1. The ends lost 5 bases at V and 0 bases at J; junction bases unmatched: 9. The V gene's germline CDR1 is SNHLY and CDR2 FYNNEI. The CDR3 sequence is 18 residues long.

The count of this clone is one. The chain is built from TRBV9 and TRBJ2-7; D possibly corresponds to TRBD1 (6 bases). The CDR3 runs to 15 residues. Germline loops: CDR1 SGDLS, CDR2 YYNGEE. V lost 4 bases and J 3 bases, leaving 17 bases between the germline ends. CDR3 nucleotides: TGTGCCAGCAGCCCCGGGGCAGGGGTAGACTACGAGCAGTACTTC. Amino acids: CASSPGAGVDYEQYF.

The gene calls are TRBV9 and TRBJ2-7; 9 nucleotides agree with TRBD2. V lost 0 bases, J lost 5 bases, and 6 bases stayed unmatched. CDR3 length equals 15 residues. Germline V gene sequence: CDR1 SGDLS, CDR2 YYNGEE. Here the CDR3 DNA reads TGTGCCAGCAGCGTAGAGGGGACTAGCTTCAACGAGCAGTACTTC. Its translation: CASSVEGTSFNEQYF.

V usage is TRBV27 and J usage is TRBJ1-2; 9 nucleotides agree with TRBD1. The V gene's germline CDR1 is MNHEY and CDR2 SMNVEV (reference sequence). The V gene end was trimmed by 4 bases and the J gene end by 8 bases; junction bases not matched to a gene: 8. The CDR3 has 14 amino acids. CDR3 sequence: CASSSTGGSNGYTF. The CDR3 region has the DNA TGTGCCAGCAGTTCTACAGGGGGCTCTAACGGCTACACCTTC.

V and J are TRBV29-1 and TRBJ2-1; the match to TRBD2 covers 12 bases. There are 16 residues in the CDR3. Germline assignment: CDR1 SQVTM and CDR2 ANQGSEA. V lost 0 bases, J lost 4 bases, and 4 bases stayed unmatched. The CDR3: CSVEDPTSGSYNEQFF. The CDR3 DNA reads as TGCAGCGTTGAAGACCCGACTAGCGGGAGTTACAATGAGCAGTTCTTC.

V usage is TRBV11-2 and J usage is TRBJ1-1, with a tentative D call TRBD1 (6 bases). Germline loops: CDR1 SGHAT, CDR2 FQNNGV. Trimming stripped 4 bases from V and 6 bases from J, with 18 bases between. This CDR3 comprises 15 residues. In DNA form, the CDR3 reads TGTGCCAGCAGCTCCAACAGGGTAATAGCCCCTGAAGCTTTCTTT. Residues: CASSSNRVIAPEAFF.

The rearrangement links TRBV5-4 to TRBJ2-1, with unresolved D. The V end lost 2 bases, the J end lost 0 bases, and 9 bases lay between the germline ends. This CDR3 region has 15 residues. Germline values: CDR1 SGHNT, CDR2 YYREEE (reference sequence). This CDR3 reads CASSFERVSYNEQFF. The CDR3 nucleotides are TGTGCCAGCAGCTTCGAGCGCGTCTCCTACAATGAGCAGTTCTTC.

Note on this clone: The sample holds other DNA sequences that translate to the same CDR3. The CDR3 coding sequence is TGTGCCAGCAGTTTGTCGGGGGGCTACAATGAGCAGTTCTTC. Translation: CASSLSGGYNEQFF. The chain is built from TRBV28 and TRBJ2-1, with 7 bases lining up with TRBD2. In germline, CDR1 is MDHEN, CDR2 SYDVKM. Trimming took 3 bases from V and 3 from J; bases not matched to a gene: 2. The CDR3 contains 14 residues.

V and J are TRBV2 and TRBJ1-5; D gene uncertain. V was clipped by 4 bases and J by 1 base, with 2 bases between them. The CDR3 is 12 residues long. Germline loops: CDR1 SNHLY, CDR2 FYNNEI. The CDR3 sequence: CASSGSNQPQHF. The CDR3 DNA follows: TGTGCCAGCAGTGGAAGCAATCAGCCCCAGCATTTT.

V is TRBV27 and J is TRBJ1-1; a possible D gene is TRBD1 (5 bases). The CDR3 is 17 residues long. The germline V gene has CDR1 MNHEY and CDR2 SMNVEV (reference sequence). Trimming shortened V by 3 bases and J by 1 base, and 18 bases separated the two germline ends. CDR3 in amino acids: CASSFAVGGAPNTEAFF. CDR3 in DNA: TGTGCCAGCAGTTTCGCTGTAGGAGGGGCCCCGAACACTGAAGCTTTCTTT.

With respect to this clone: Other DNA sequences of this sample code for an identical CDR3. This chain uses TRBV28 with TRBJ2-7; 10 bases fit TRBD1. CDR1 is MDHEN and CDR2 is SYDVKM in the germline V gene. J gave up 4 bases and V 6 bases, and 3 bases lay outside the gene matches. This CDR3 is 13 amino acids long. The CDR3 DNA is TGTGCCAGCAGCTGGGGACAGGGGTACGAGCAGTACTTC. It is translated as CASSWGQGYEQYF. Full variable domain (outside the CDR3, taken from reference TRBV28 and TRBJ2-7): DVKVTQSSRYLVKRTGEKVFLECVQDMDHENMFWYRQDPGLGLRLIYFSYDVKMKEKGDIPEGYSVSREKKERFSLILESASTNQTSMYLCASSWGQGYEQYFGPGTRLTVT.

This sequence joins TRBV27 and TRBJ1-5; D possibly corresponds to TRBD1 (5 bases). Trimming shortened V by 5 bases and J by 4 bases, and 12 bases separated the two germline ends. The length of the CDR3 is 14 residues. Germline V gene lookup returns CDR1 MNHEY and CDR2 SMNVEV (reference sequence). For the CDR3, the DNA is TGTGCCAGCAGTCCACGGGGGGTTAATCAGCCCCAGCATTTT. The encoded protein is CASSPRGVNQPQHF.

The J gene is TRBJ2-7, the V gene TRBV27, with D tentatively TRBD1 (6 bases). CDR3 length equals 14 residues. Germline loops: CDR1 MNHEY, CDR2 SMNVEV (reference sequence). The V gene lost 5 bases and the J gene lost 2 bases, with 13 bases spanning the gap. CDR3 in amino acids: CASSPSDSPYEQYF. CDR3 DNA: TGTGCCAGCAGTCCTTCGGACAGCCCCTACGAGCAGTACTTC.